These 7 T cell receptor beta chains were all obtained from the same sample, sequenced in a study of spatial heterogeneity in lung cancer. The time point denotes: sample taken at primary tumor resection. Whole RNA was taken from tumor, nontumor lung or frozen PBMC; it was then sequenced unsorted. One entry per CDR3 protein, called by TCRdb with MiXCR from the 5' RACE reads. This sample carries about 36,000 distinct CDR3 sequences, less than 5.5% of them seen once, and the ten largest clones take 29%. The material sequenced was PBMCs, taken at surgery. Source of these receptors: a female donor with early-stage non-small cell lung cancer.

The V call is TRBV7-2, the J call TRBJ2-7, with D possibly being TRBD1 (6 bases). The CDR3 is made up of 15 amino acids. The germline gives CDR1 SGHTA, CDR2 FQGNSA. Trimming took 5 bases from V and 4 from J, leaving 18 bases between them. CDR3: CASSPDPDSLYEQYF. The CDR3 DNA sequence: TGTGCCAGCAGCCCCGACCCGGACAGCCTGTACGAGCAGTACTTC.

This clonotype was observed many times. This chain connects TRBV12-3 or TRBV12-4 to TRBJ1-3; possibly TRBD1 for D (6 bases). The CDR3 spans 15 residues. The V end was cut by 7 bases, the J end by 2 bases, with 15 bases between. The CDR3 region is CASTRSGGAGNTIYF. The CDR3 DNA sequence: TGTGCCAGCACTAGGTCCGGGGGCGCTGGAAACACCATATATTTT.

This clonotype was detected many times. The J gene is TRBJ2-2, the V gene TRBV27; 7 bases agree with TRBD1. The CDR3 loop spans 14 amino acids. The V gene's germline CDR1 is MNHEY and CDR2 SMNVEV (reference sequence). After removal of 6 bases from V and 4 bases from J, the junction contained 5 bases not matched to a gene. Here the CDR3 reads CASSPGQITGELFF. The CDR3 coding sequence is TGTGCCAGCAGCCCGGGACAGATCACCGGGGAGCTGTTTTTT.

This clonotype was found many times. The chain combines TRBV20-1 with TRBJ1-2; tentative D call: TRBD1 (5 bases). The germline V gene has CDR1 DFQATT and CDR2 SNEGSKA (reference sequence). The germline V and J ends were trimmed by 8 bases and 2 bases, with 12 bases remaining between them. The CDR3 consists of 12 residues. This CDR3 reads CSKAGGNYGYTF. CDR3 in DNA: TGCAGTAAAGCCGGGGGGAACTATGGCTACACCTTC.

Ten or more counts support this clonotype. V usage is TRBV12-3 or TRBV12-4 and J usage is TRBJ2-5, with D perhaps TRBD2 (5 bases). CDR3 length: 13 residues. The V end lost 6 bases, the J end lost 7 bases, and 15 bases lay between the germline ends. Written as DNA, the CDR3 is TGTGCCAGCAGAGTAGCCGGGGAAGGGACCCAGTACTTC. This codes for CASRVAGEGTQYF.

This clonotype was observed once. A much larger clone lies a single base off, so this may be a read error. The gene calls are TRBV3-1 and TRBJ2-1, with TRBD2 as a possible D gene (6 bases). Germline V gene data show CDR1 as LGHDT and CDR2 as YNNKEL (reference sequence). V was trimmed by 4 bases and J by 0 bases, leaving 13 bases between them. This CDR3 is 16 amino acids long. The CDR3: CASSPHRDFSYNEQFF. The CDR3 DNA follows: TGTGCCAGCAGCCCTCACCGGGACTTCTCCTACAATGAGCAGTTCTTC.

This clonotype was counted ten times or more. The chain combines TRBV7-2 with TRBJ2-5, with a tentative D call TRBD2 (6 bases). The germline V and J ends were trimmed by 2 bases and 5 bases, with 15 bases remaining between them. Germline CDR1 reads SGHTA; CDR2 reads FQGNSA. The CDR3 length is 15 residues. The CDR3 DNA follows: TGTGCCAGCAGCTTACAATCCGGGAGTCGGGAGACCCAGTACTTC. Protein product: CASSLQSGSRETQYF.